Listed here are 9 T cell receptor beta chains from one sample, sequenced in a study of shared clonotypes between healthy human individuals. Terminally differentiated effector memory CD45RA+ cells were excluded by CCR7 positive selection of CD45RO-negative cells. TCRdb keeps only in-frame clones here, not all; method: immunoSEQ multiplex PCR. The sample lists about 2 million clones; about 95% were seen once. The specimen sequenced was naive CD8+ T cells sorted from blood. The receptors derive from a man between 18 and 35 years old in good health.

V gene TRBV4-1 combines with J gene TRBJ2-1; D might be TRBD1 or TRBD2, each matching 6 bases. V was pared by 1 base and J by 5 bases, with 18 bases between. Germline CDR1 is MGHRA and CDR2 is YSYEKL. The length of the CDR3 is 17 residues. The CDR3 DNA follows: TGCGCCAGCAGCCAAGGGGCATTCGGGGGCGAGGACAATGAGCAGTTCTTC. It encodes CASSQGAFGGEDNEQFF.

The V gene is TRBV6-5, the J gene TRBJ2-1; 11 bases fit TRBD2. Germline V gives CDR1 MNHEY, CDR2 SVGAGI. The V segment lost 2 bases and the J segment 12 bases; nucleotides outside the gene matches: 9. The CDR3 is made up of 15 amino acids. CDR3 nucleotide sequence: TGTGCCAGCAGTTACGGAGTAGCGGGAGGGCTTGGGCAGTTCTTC. Protein: CASSYGVAGGLGQFF.

The rearrangement links TRBV28 to TRBJ1-2; D gene unclear. CDR3 length equals 13 residues. The V end lost 1 base, the J end lost 6 bases, and 9 bases lay between the germline ends. The germline V gene encodes CDR1 MDHEN and CDR2 SYDVKM. Here the CDR3 DNA reads TGTGCCAGCAGTTTATCCGAAACGGATGGCTACACCTTC. Protein product: CASSLSETDGYTF.

The CDR3 is CASSFGGLAGVEQYF. The DNA for the CDR3 is TGTGCCAGCAGCTTCGGTGGACTAGCGGGAGTCGAGCAGTACTTC. J is TRBJ2-7 and V is TRBV5-6; 13 bases agree with TRBD2. After removal of 2 bases from V and 6 bases from J, the junction contained 5 bases not matched to a gene. Germline V lookup: CDR1 SGHDT, CDR2 YYEEEE. The CDR3 spans 15 residues.

The V call is TRBV2, the J call TRBJ2-1, with 11 bases matching TRBD1. The V gene end was trimmed by 5 bases and the J gene end by 0 bases; junction bases not matched to a gene: 21. Germline CDR1 reads SNHLY; CDR2 reads FYNNEI. The length of the CDR3 is 22 residues. The CDR3 spells CASSTLFLPGQGGRDSYNEQFF. The CDR3 bases are TGTGCCAGCAGTACGCTATTCCTACCGGGACAGGGGGGCCGGGACTCCTACAATGAGCAGTTCTTC.

CDR3 sequence (DNA): TGCGCCAGCAGCCCATCCCGACTAGCGGGAGGGCCGGCCGGGGAGCTGTTTTTT. Translated: CASSPSRLAGGPAGELFF. V gene TRBV4-1 combines with J gene TRBJ2-2; 14 nucleotides line up with TRBD2. V was clipped by 4 bases and J by 6 bases; unmatched bases: 10. From germline, CDR1 is MGHRA and CDR2 YSYEKL. The CDR3 loop spans 18 amino acids.

Details on this clone: Other DNA sequences of this sample code for an identical CDR3. This chain joins TRBV30 and TRBJ2-5; a possible D gene is TRBD1 (5 bases). Trimming pared 1 base from V and 5 bases from J, leaving 5 bases between. The CDR3 extends over 11 amino acids. Germline CDR1 is GTSNPN and CDR2 is SVGIG (reference sequence). The DNA for the CDR3 is TGTGCCTGGAGTGAGGGGGAGACCCAGTACTTC. Translating it yields CAWSEGETQYF.

The V and J genes are TRBV27 and TRBJ1-2, with 7 bases lining up with TRBD1. The CDR3 contains 13 residues. Germline V gene sequence: CDR1 MNHEY, CDR2 SMNVEV (reference sequence). V shed 6 bases, J shed 8 bases, and the junction held 9 bases outside the gene matches. The CDR3 bases are TGTGCCAGCAGGAACAGGGGTTCGTACGGCTACACCTTC. It yields the protein CASRNRGSYGYTF.

The chain combines TRBV10-3 with TRBJ2-1, with 10 bases aligning to TRBD2. CDR3 length equals 16 residues. Germline CDR1 reads ENHRY; CDR2 reads SYGVKD. Losses at the gene ends were 4 bases for V and 4 bases for J; bases not matched to a gene: 7. The CDR3 spells CAISGVTSGAYNEQFF. In DNA, the CDR3 is TGTGCCATCAGTGGGGTAACTAGCGGGGCATACAATGAGCAGTTCTTC.